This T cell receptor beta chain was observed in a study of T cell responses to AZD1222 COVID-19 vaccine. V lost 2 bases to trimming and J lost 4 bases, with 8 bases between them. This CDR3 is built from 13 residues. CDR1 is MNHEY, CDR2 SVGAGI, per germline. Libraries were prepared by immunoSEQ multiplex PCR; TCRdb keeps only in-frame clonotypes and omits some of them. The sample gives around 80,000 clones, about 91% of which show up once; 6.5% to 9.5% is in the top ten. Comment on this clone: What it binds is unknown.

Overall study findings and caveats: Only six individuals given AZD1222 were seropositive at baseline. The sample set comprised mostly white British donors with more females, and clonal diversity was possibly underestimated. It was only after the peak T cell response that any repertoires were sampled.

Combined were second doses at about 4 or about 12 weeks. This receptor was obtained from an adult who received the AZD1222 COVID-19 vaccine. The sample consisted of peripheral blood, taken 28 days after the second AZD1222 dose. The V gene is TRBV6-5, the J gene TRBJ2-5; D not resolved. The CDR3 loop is CASSYARRETQYF. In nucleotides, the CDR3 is TGTGCCAGCAGTTACGCCCGCCGAGAGACCCAGTACTTC.